This is a list of T cell receptor beta chains from one sample in a study of blood T cells in healthy people across ages. TCRdb recomputed calls from the 5' RACE reads with MiXCR, one row per CDR3 protein. Of about 830,000 distinct CDR3 sequences listed, 62% are singletons. Sequenced: blood. The origin of the receptors is a man aged 25-45 years in good health. CDR3s include the opening cysteine and the closing phenylalanine or tryptophan. D genes are given only for firm matches. Clone size is stated in some rows and not others, as once, few, many or a class when expanded.

CDR3,DNA,J,D,V,size
CAIGQGGCGYTF,TGTGCCATTGGACAGGGTGGGTGTGGCTACACCTTC,TRBJ1-2,TRBD1,TRBV10-3,.
CSAPARATDTQYF,TGCAGCGCGCCGGCCCGGGCCACAGATACGCAGTATTTT,TRBJ2-3,.,TRBV29-1,once
CSASETSGRTDTQYF,TGCAGTGCTAGTGAGACTAGCGGTCGCACAGATACGCAGTATTTT,TRBJ2-3,TRBD2,TRBV20-1,.
CASSWTGSGYTF,TGTGCCAGCAGCTGGACAGGAAGCGGCTACACCTTC,TRBJ1-2,TRBD1,TRBV12-3/TRBV12-4,.
CASSLGLLTDTQYF,TGTGCCAGCAGTTTGGGACTGCTCACAGATACGCAGTATTTT,TRBJ2-3,.,TRBV6-2/TRBV6-3,few
CASSPSRGGWDEQFF,TGTGCCAGCAGCCCAAGCAGGGGAGGGTGGGATGAGCAGTTCTTC,TRBJ2-1,.,TRBV9,.
CASSLESLARHQQFF,TGTGCCAGCAGCTTAGAGTCGCTAGCGCGACACCAGCAGTTCTTC,TRBJ2-1,.,TRBV7-2,.
CSVDSQGQETQYF,TGCAGCGTTGACAGTCAGGGGCAAGAGACCCAGTACTTC,TRBJ2-5,.,TRBV29-1,few
CASSYSLAGGPETQYF,TGTGCCAGCAGCTACTCCCTAGCGGGGGGGCCGGAGACCCAGTACTTC,TRBJ2-5,TRBD2,TRBV13,.
CSARAGTGGEQYF,TGCAGTGCTAGAGCGGGGACAGGGGGCGAGCAGTACTTC,TRBJ2-7,TRBD1,TRBV20-1,.
CASSEMTGNEQYF,TGTGCCAGCAGTGAGATGACCGGGAACGAGCAGTACTTC,TRBJ2-7,.,TRBV2,few
CASSRLDAGAQETQYF,TGTGCCAGCAGCCGCCTTGATGCGGGCGCCCAAGAGACCCAGTACTTC,TRBJ2-5,.,TRBV4-2,.
CASSTLGGGLNNEQFF,TGTGCCAGCAGCACTCTAGGTGGGGGGCTAAACAATGAGCAGTTCTTC,TRBJ2-1,.,TRBV28,.
CASSPSGGLNTEAFF,TGTGCCAGCAGCCCGAGCGGCGGACTGAACACTGAAGCTTTCTTT,TRBJ1-1,.,TRBV5-4,.
CATSRVGSEGYGYTF,TGTGCCACCAGCAGAGTGGGTTCGGAGGGCTATGGCTACACCTTC,TRBJ1-2,.,TRBV15,.
CASSMTGRRSEKLFF,TGTGCCAGCAGCATGACAGGGCGTCGGAGTGAAAAACTGTTTTTT,TRBJ1-4,TRBD1,TRBV13,.
CSVGGGALKTGELFF,TGCAGCGTTGGCGGGGGGGCCTTGAAAACCGGGGAGCTGTTTTTT,TRBJ2-2,TRBD2,TRBV29-1,.
CASSQISGADYEQYF,TGCGCCAGCAGCCAAATTAGCGGGGCCGACTACGAGCAGTACTTC,TRBJ2-7,TRBD2,TRBV4-3,.
CASRPRVPNTGELFF,TGTGCCAGCAGACCCCGGGTCCCGAACACCGGGGAGCTGTTTTTT,TRBJ2-2,.,TRBV2,.